The clone carrying this T cell receptor (beta chain) was counted between two and nine times. The CDR3 has 14 residues. V was cut by 0 bases and J by 3 bases, with 8 bases left in between. Germline assignment: CDR1 LGHNA and CDR2 YNFKEQ. In the study's own analysis: Reference gene primer amplification in the assay estimated nucleated cell counts. Profiled with immunoSEQ multiplex PCR; TCRdb holds only in-frame clones, not every one. V, J and clone size are taken as reported in that table, and D and trimming were inferred from the DNA itself. The table records over 200,000 clones, about 89% of them present only once. Enrollees, roughly 18 to 90 years old, lived in 24 US areas. These data come from a study of blood T cell repertoires in COVID-19.

V is TRBV4-2 and J is TRBJ1-2; D unresolved. This receptor was taken from a man in his forties who had recovered from COVID-19. The sequenced sample consisted of PBMCs or T cells enriched from blood (not recorded which). The DNA for the CDR3 is TGTGCCAGCAGCCAAGAAGCAGGTGACTATGGCTACACCTTC. This gives the protein CASSQEAGDYGYTF.